The 11 T cell receptor beta chains given below trace back to one sample, sequenced in a study of OX40 agonist ivuxolimab in advanced cancers. Sequenced by immunoSEQ multiplex PCR; TCRdb stores in-frame clones only, minus some. The sample shows 90,000 or so clones, 92% of them seen only once. Sequenced here: CD4+ or CD8+ T cells sorted from blood, sampled in a trial of the OX40 agonist ivuxolimab. The receptors derive from an adult with an advanced solid tumor such as melanoma, head and neck, liver or kidney cancer.

CDR3 nucleotides: TGTGCCAGTCCGGGCAGGGGGAGCACTGAAGCTTTCTTT. The encoded protein is CASPGRGSTEAFF. The chain joins TRBV5-5 to TRBJ1-1; TRBD1 aligns across 7 bases. The V segment lost 8 bases and the J segment 4 bases; nucleotides outside the gene matches: 8. CDR3 length: 13 amino acids. Germline loops: CDR1 SGHKS, CDR2 YYEKEE (reference sequence).

The CDR3 sequence: CASSLTSQGGSTGELFF. The CDR3, as DNA: TGTGCCAGCAGCTTAACGTCTCAGGGTGGGAGCACCGGGGAGCTGTTTTTT. The V call is TRBV7-8, the J call TRBJ2-2, with D perhaps assigned TRBD1 or TRBD2 (5 bases each). This CDR3 is 17 amino acids long. Trimming shortened V by 2 bases and J by 4 bases, and 17 bases separated the two germline ends. Germline values: CDR1 SGHVS, CDR2 FQNEAQ.

V usage is TRBV29-1 and J usage is TRBJ1-1; D gene ambiguous. Germline CDR1 SQVTM, CDR2 ANQGSEA. This CDR3 has 13 amino acids. V shed 4 bases and J shed 0 bases, with 9 bases lying between them. CDR3 bases: TGCAGCGTTGTAAGACGTATGAACACTGAAGCTTTCTTT. This encodes CSVVRRMNTEAFF.

The sample holds a few counts of this clone. This chain joins TRBV7-9 and TRBJ1-5; a weak D match, TRBD1 (6 bases). There are 13 residues in the CDR3. Germline V CDR1 and CDR2: SEHNR, FQNEAQ (reference sequence). Trimming pared 4 bases from V and 4 bases from J, leaving 8 bases between. CDR3 loop: CASSYGQNQPQHF. CDR3 sequence (DNA): TGTGCCAGCAGCTATGGACAGAATCAGCCCCAGCATTTT.

The V gene is TRBV7-3, the J gene TRBJ1-2; TRBD1 aligns across 12 bases. V was pared by 8 bases and J by 8 bases, with 15 bases of the junction left unmatched. CDR1 is SGHTA and CDR2 is FQGTGA in the germline V gene. CDR3 size: 16 residues. The CDR3 here is CASAPGQGARGRGYTF. CDR3 nucleotide sequence: TGTGCCAGCGCACCGGGACAGGGGGCAAGAGGAAGAGGCTACACCTTC. The whole variable domain, filled in from reference TRBV7-3 and TRBJ1-2, reads GAGVSQTPSNKVTEKGKYVELRCDPISGHTALYWYRQSLGQGPEFLIYFQGTGAADDSGLPNDRFFAVRPEGSVSTLKIQRTERGDSAVYLCASAPGQGARGRGYTFGSGTRLTVV.

J is TRBJ2-5 and V is TRBV6-1; tentative D call: TRBD1 (5 bases). The germline V gene encodes CDR1 MNHNS and CDR2 SASEGT. The CDR3 loop spans 13 amino acids. V lost 2 bases, J lost 5 bases, and 9 bases lay in between. The CDR3 bases are TGTGCCAGCAGTGAACAGGGTAGGGAGACCCAGTACTTC. Protein product: CASSEQGRETQYF.

The CDR3 loop is CASSLLQGPGAKNIQYF. The CDR3 DNA is TGTGCCAGCAGTTTACTACAGGGCCCTGGGGCCAAAAACATTCAGTACTTC. The chain couples TRBV28 to TRBJ2-4, with D tentatively TRBD1 (6 bases). Germline V gene data show CDR1 as MDHEN and CDR2 as SYDVKM. Between the trimmed V and J ends, which lost 2 bases and 1 base, there was a span of 15 bases. This CDR3 is 17 amino acids long.

The chain recombines TRBV4-2 with TRBJ1-5; 9 bases match TRBD1. Germline CDR1 is LGHNA and CDR2 is YNFKEQ. The CDR3 contains 17 residues. With V trimmed by 4 bases and J by 4 bases, 11 bases remained unmatched. CDR3 DNA sequence: TGTGCCAGCAGCCCTCTGGGACAGGGAGAGGCGAATCAGCCCCAGCATTTT. Protein product: CASSPLGQGEANQPQHF.

This clone was seen only a few times. The gene calls are TRBV7-2 and TRBJ2-5, with D perhaps TRBD2 (6 bases). Germline CDR1 reads SGHTA; CDR2 reads FQGNSA. Trimming cost V 5 bases and J 2 bases, with 27 bases left between them. The CDR3 is 19 amino acids. CDR3 amino acids: CASSINVMVAEKSQETQYF. CDR3 coding DNA: TGTGCCAGCAGCATAAACGTTATGGTAGCGGAGAAATCACAAGAGACCCAGTACTTC.

This chain joins TRBV6-6 and TRBJ2-1; maybe TRBD2 (6 bases). The CDR3 sequence is 15 residues long. V was clipped by 5 bases and J by 1 base, with 12 bases between them. From germline, CDR1 is MNHNY and CDR2 SVGAGI (reference sequence). CDR3 region: CASSPGLTSYNEQFF. The DNA for the CDR3 is TGTGCCAGCAGTCCGGGACTGACATCCTACAATGAGCAGTTCTTC.

The chain couples TRBV30 to TRBJ1-1, with 7 bases matching TRBD1. In germline, CDR1 is GTSNPN, CDR2 SVGIG (reference sequence). The trim removed 7 bases at V and 5 bases at J, leaving 7 bases unmatched. The CDR3 totals 12 residues. Here the CDR3 reads CAYDLTGTEAFF. The CDR3 DNA follows: TGTGCCTACGATTTGACAGGGACTGAAGCTTTCTTT.